The source of this TCR beta chain is a study of CXCR3-negative and CXCR3-positive naive CD8 T cells. The CDR3 totals 15 residues. Looked up from germline, CDR1 is MRHNA and CDR2 is SNTAGT. UMI-labeled TRB cDNA libraries were prepared by 5' RACE. TCRdb reprocessed the 5' RACE reads and reports one entry per CDR3 protein, with no DNA. Recorded for this sample: tens of thousands of distinct CDR3 sequences. The chain employs TRBV6-4 and TRBJ2-5; absent DNA, TCRdb's TRBD2 call cannot be checked. Sequencing was performed on naive CXCR3- CD8+ T cells from blood. Subset meaning: CD45RO-CCR7+CD27+CD95- naive CD8+ T cells lacking CXCR3 (TNR3-). The TCR sequence derives from a human donor in good health. Some clones in this sample may be carry-over from other donors' samples. The CDR3 region is CASSDQSGGKETQYF.